The 11 T cell receptor beta chains in this list originate from one sample, sequenced in a study of blood T cell repertoires in COVID-19. Measured with immunoSEQ multiplex PCR; TCRdb has only the in-frame clones, and not every one. The profile shows some 110,000 clones, about 94% of them singletons. Sequences were obtained from peripheral blood. These receptors were collected from a man aged 50-59 years with COVID-19, enrolled during active disease.

This clone was counted once. The chain uses TRBV28 and TRBJ2-2, with D tentatively TRBD2 (6 bases). The germline V gene has CDR1 MDHEN and CDR2 SYDVKM. The CDR3 length is 17 residues. V lost 5 bases and J lost 4, with 20 bases in between. The CDR3 is CASSPPLAPPFTGELFF. Written as DNA, the CDR3 is TGTGCCAGCAGTCCCCCCCTAGCGCCCCCTTTCACCGGGGAGCTGTTTTTT.

The chain combines TRBV6-2 or TRBV6-3 with TRBJ2-7; TRBD2 agrees at 8 bases. With V trimmed by 2 bases and J by 3 bases, 3 bases remained unmatched. Germline CDR1 is MNHEY and CDR2 is SVGEGT. CDR3 size: 14 residues. In DNA, the CDR3 is TGTGCCAGCAGTTACGTGGGACTAGGCTACGAGCAGTACTTC. Its protein product is CASSYVGLGYEQYF.

The rearrangement joins TRBV3-1 (or the pseudogene TRBV3-2) to TRBJ2-2, with 11 bases aligning to TRBD2. Germline CDR1 and CDR2: LGHDT and YNNKEL (reference sequence). V was clipped by 6 bases and J by 4 bases; unmatched bases: 16. This CDR3 has 19 residues. This CDR3 is CASSRTGLAGLRGTGELFF. The CDR3 nucleotides are TGTGCCAGCAGTCGCACCGGACTAGCGGGCCTTCGTGGCACCGGGGAGCTGTTTTTT.

The chain joins TRBV7-6 to TRBJ2-1; 9 nucleotides line up with TRBD1. This CDR3 is 16 amino acids long. The trim removed 0 bases at V and 6 bases at J, leaving 6 bases unmatched. CDR1 is SGHVS, CDR2 FNYEAQ, per germline. CDR3 coding DNA: TGTGCCAGCAGCTTAGCAAGGGGGGGACAGGGCAATGAGCAGTTCTTC. The encoded protein is CASSLARGGQGNEQFF.

The chain employs TRBV29-1 and TRBJ1-2; possible D gene TRBD1, 5 bases. The CDR3 covers 15 residues. The germline CDR1 and CDR2 sequences are SQVTM and ANQGSEA. V was cut by 3 bases and J by 8 bases, with 22 bases left in between. CDR3 region: CSVDSRVGTLDGYTF. The CDR3 bases are TGCAGCGTTGACAGCAGGGTTGGAACCCTTGACGGCTACACCTTC.

The chain has TRBV11-2 and TRBJ2-7; the match to TRBD2 covers 9 bases. Germline lookup yields CDR1 SGHAT and CDR2 FQNNGV. The CDR3 has 16 amino acids. V gave up 1 base and J gave up 4 bases; unmatched junction bases: 8. In DNA form, the CDR3 reads TGTGCCAGCAGCTTAGTGGGTAGCGGGAGTGCTTACGAGCAGTACTTC. Its translation: CASSLVGSGSAYEQYF.

This sequence joins TRBV7-2 and TRBJ1-6; D remains ambiguous. The CDR3 consists of 11 residues. The germline gives CDR1 SGHTA, CDR2 FQGNSA. Deletions cut 4 bases from V and 11 bases from J, with 6 bases between. This CDR3 reads CASSSGTPLHF. Written as DNA, the CDR3 is TGTGCCAGCAGCTCGGGGACACCCCTCCACTTT.

The rearrangement links TRBV30 to TRBJ1-5, with 7 bases lining up with TRBD1. Trimming took 1 base from V and 2 from J; bases not matched to a gene: 5. The CDR3 runs 15 residues. Germline loops: CDR1 GTSNPN, CDR2 SVGIG (reference sequence). The chain's CDR3 is CAWSEGGEGNQPQHF. Written as DNA, the CDR3 is TGTGCCTGGAGTGAAGGGGGCGAAGGCAATCAGCCCCAGCATTTT.

V gene TRBV27 combines with J gene TRBJ1-6, with TRBD1 as a possible D gene (5 bases). The V gene lost 0 bases and the J gene lost 7 bases, with 13 bases spanning the gap. CDR1 and CDR2 from the germline V gene are MNHEY and SMNVEV (reference sequence). The CDR3 length is 16 residues. The CDR3 protein is CASSLSSGFDNSPLHF. In nucleotides, the CDR3 is TGTGCCAGCAGTTTATCATCAGGGTTCGACAATTCACCCCTCCACTTT.

V usage is TRBV18 and J usage is TRBJ2-4; maybe TRBD2 (6 bases). This CDR3 contains 16 residues. V lost 2 bases and J 1 base, leaving 12 bases between the germline ends. Germline V lookup: CDR1 KGHSH, CDR2 LQKENI. As DNA, the CDR3 is TGTGCCAGCTCACCATTGGGGGGTTCGGCCAAAAACATTCAGTACTTC. Translation: CASSPLGGSAKNIQYF.

V and J are TRBV4-1 and TRBJ2-1, with 11 bases identical to TRBD2. The germline CDR1 and CDR2 sequences are MGHRA and YSYEKL. V was pared by 0 bases and J by 7 bases, with 8 bases of the junction left unmatched. CDR3 size: 17 residues. The CDR3 DNA follows: TGCGCCAGCAGCCAAGATAATGCGGCTAGCGGGAGGAATGAGCAGTTCTTC. Its translation is CASSQDNAASGRNEQFF.